These T cell receptor beta chains were read from a single sample in a study of post-analysis software for immune sequencing data. TCRdb re-called the PCR reads through MiXCR, storing one row per CDR3 protein. The sample holds about 160,000 distinct CDR3 sequences, under 40% seen once. The source material was blood, sampled after autologous hematopoietic stem cell transplantation. All receptors derive from a girl under 18 with multiple sclerosis. Both conserved end residues are part of each CDR3. A D gene is named only where the DNA matches it firmly. A clone size is listed for some rows: how often the clone was seen (once, few, many), or a class if it is expanded.

cdr3_length	v_call	d_call	clone_size	j_call	cdr3_aa	cdr3_nt
18	TRBV6-2/TRBV6-3	TRBD2	NA	TRBJ2-2	CASSYGLAGRTNTGELFF	TGTGCCAGCAGTTACGGACTAGCGGGCCGCACCAACACCGGGGAGCTGTTTTTT
10	TRBV28	NA	NA	TRBJ2-7	CASSIYEQYF	TGTGCCAGCAGTATCTACGAGCAGTACTTC
16	TRBV20-1	NA	NA	TRBJ2-1	CSARGDAGAGYNEQFF	TGCAGTGCTAGAGGGGACGCAGGGGCGGGCTACAATGAGCAGTTCTTC
13	TRBV3-1	NA	once	TRBJ1-2	CASSPGAGYGYTF	TGTGCCAGCAGCCCTGGGGCCGGCTATGGCTACACCTTC
17	TRBV6-6	TRBD2	NA	TRBJ2-7	CASSYSRVASGTHEQYF	TGTGCCAGCAGTTACTCGCGCGTCGCTAGCGGGACGCACGAGCAGTACTTC
17	TRBV5-1	TRBD1	NA	TRBJ2-7	CASSLAKVGQGIHEQYF	TGCGCCAGCAGCTTGGCCAAGGTGGGACAGGGGATTCACGAGCAGTACTTC
14	TRBV4-3	NA	many	TRBJ2-3	CASSQDIGAITQYF	TGCGCCAGCAGCCAAGATATTGGGGCCATAACGCAGTATTTT
13	TRBV5-6	NA	NA	TRBJ2-1	CASSPTTENEQFF	TGTGCCAGCAGCCCCACAACTGAAAATGAGCAGTTCTTC
17	TRBV7-2	NA	NA	TRBJ2-7	CASSLGPGSPPSYEQYF	TGTGCCAGCAGCTTAGGGCCAGGGTCCCCTCCCTCCTACGAGCAGTACTTC
14	TRBV20-1	TRBD2	few	TRBJ2-1	CSALTSGRADEQFF	TGCAGTGCCCTGACTAGCGGGAGGGCCGATGAGCAGTTCTTC
15	TRBV5-6	TRBD1	few	TRBJ1-4	CASSREGTGAEKLFF	TGTGCCAGCAGCCGAGAGGGGACAGGAGCTGAAAAACTGTTTTTT
18	TRBV5-5	TRBD2	NA	TRBJ2-7	CASSFWPVVLAGVVEQYF	TGTGCCAGCAGCTTCTGGCCCGTTGTACTAGCGGGAGTGGTCGAGCAGTACTTC
14	TRBV20-1	TRBD2	NA	TRBJ2-3	CSALSGSSTDTQYF	TGCAGTGCTTTAAGCGGGAGTAGCACAGATACGCAGTATTTT
14	TRBV29-1	TRBD2	NA	TRBJ2-5	CSVTPRVGGEAQYF	TGCAGCGTTACCCCACGAGTGGGAGGGGAAGCCCAGTACTTC
14	TRBV29-1	TRBD1	once	TRBJ2-7	CSVERRDSPYEQYF	TGCAGCGTTGAGCGCCGGGACAGCCCCTACGAGCAGTACTTC
16	TRBV20-1	TRBD2	few	TRBJ2-5	CSAPPRLAIKQETQYF	TGCAGTGCCCCCCCTCGACTAGCCATAAAACAAGAGACCCAGTACTTC
15	TRBV5-1	TRBD2	NA	TRBJ2-7	CASSLAGTTLNEQYF	TGCGCCAGCAGCTTGGCCGGGACTACCCTCAATGAGCAGTACTTC
13	TRBV12-3/TRBV12-4	NA	NA	TRBJ2-3	CASSNSTTGTQYF	TGTGCCAGCAGCAACTCTACCACAGGGACGCAGTATTTT
16	TRBV10-3	NA	many	TRBJ1-1	CAISDSPQGGGTEAFF	TGTGCCATCAGTGACTCTCCCCAGGGTGGGGGCACTGAAGCTTTCTTT
15	TRBV7-9	NA	many	TRBJ2-5	CASSRGTLIQETQYF	TGTGCCAGCAGCCGCGGGACACTAATCCAAGAGACCCAGTACTTC
17	TRBV3-1	TRBD1	NA	TRBJ1-1	CAGRPGGRGRRGTEAFF	TGTGCCGGCAGGCCAGGGGGACGGGGGCGGCGCGGAACTGAAGCTTTCTTT
14	TRBV20-1	TRBD1	medium-sized	TRBJ2-7	CSARDKQGNYEQYF	TGCAGTGCTAGAGATAAACAGGGGAACTACGAGCAGTACTTC
18	TRBV15	TRBD1	few	TRBJ2-3	CATSRDSFTRGRKDTQYF	TGTGCCACCAGCAGAGATTCCTTTACTAGGGGGCGCAAAGATACGCAGTATTTT